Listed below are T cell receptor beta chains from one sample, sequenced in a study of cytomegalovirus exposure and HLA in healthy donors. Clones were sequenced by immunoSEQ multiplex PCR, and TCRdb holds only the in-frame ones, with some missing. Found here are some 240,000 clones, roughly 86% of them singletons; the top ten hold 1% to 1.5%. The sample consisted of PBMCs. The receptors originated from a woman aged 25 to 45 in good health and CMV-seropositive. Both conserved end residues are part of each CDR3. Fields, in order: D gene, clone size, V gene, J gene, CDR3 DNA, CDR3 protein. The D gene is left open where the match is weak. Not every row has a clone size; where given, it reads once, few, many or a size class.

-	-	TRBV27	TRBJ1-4	TGTGCCAGCAGTTCCTCTAATGAAAAACTGTTTTTT	CASSSSNEKLFF
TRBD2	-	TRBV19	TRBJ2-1	TGTGCCACACATCCCAGACTAGCATTCTGGTCTGAGCAGTTCTTC	CATHPRLAFWSEQFF
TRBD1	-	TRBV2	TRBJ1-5	TGTGCCAGCAGGTCCGGGACAGGGGGCCAGCCCCAGCATTTT	CASRSGTGGQPQHF
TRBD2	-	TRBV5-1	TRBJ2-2	TGCGCCAGCAGCTTGGGTCTAGCGGGAGTAGATGACACCGGGGAGCTGTTTTTT	CASSLGLAGVDDTGELFF
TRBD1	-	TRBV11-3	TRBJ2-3	TGTGCCAGCAGCTTAGGACAGGGGAGCACAGATACGCAGTATTTT	CASSLGQGSTDTQYF
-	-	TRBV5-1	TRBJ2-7	TGCGCCAGCAGCTTGGATGGCCCTCCCTACGAGCAGTACTTC	CASSLDGPPYEQYF
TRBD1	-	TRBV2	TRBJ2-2	TGTGCCAGCAGTGGACAGGGGGATTACACCGGGGAGCTGTTTTTT	CASSGQGDYTGELFF
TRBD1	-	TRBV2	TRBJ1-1	TGTGCCAGCAGTGAGACAGGGTTTGGTGAAGCTTTCTTT	CASSETGFGEAFF
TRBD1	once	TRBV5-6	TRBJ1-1	TGTGCCAGCAGCTTGAAGGTAGGGGACAGGGGGAACACTGAAGCTTTCTTT	CASSLKVGDRGNTEAFF
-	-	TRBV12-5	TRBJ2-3	TGTGCTAGTGCCCCCAGCCGGGATTCTCCCACAGATACGCAGTATTTT	CASAPSRDSPTDTQYF
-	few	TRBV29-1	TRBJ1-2	TGCAGCGCGCTGAGGTTGGGCTATGGCTACACCTTC	CSALRLGYGYTF
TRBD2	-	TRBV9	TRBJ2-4	TGTGCCAGCAGCGTCACTGGACTAGCTGGCATTCAGTACTTC	CASSVTGLAGIQYF
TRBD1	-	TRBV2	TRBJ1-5	TGTGCCAGCAGTGGACGGGCAGGGGGCGATCAGCCCCAGCATTTT	CASSGRAGGDQPQHF
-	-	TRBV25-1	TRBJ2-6	TGTGCCAGCAGTCAGGGTTTCTCTGGGGCCAACGTCCTGACTTTC	CASSQGFSGANVLTF
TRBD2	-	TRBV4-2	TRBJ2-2	TGTGCCAGCAGCCAAGATTTCAGCCTAGCGGAGAACACCGGGGAGCTGTTTTTT	CASSQDFSLAENTGELFF
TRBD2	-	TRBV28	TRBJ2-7	TGTGCCAGCAGTTTCGTTGGGGTAGCGGGAGTCCACGAGCAGTACTTC	CASSFVGVAGVHEQYF
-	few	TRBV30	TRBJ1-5	TGTGCCTGGAGTGGGCAGGGAAGCCAGCCCCAGCATTTT	CAWSGQGSQPQHF
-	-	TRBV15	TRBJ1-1	TGTGCCACCAGCAGAGATCAAGGCTGGGGGGCTGAAGCTTTCTTT	CATSRDQGWGAEAFF
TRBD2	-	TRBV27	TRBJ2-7	TGTGCCAGCAGTCCGGGGGGGACTAGCTACTCCTACGAGCAGTACTTC	CASSPGGTSYSYEQYF
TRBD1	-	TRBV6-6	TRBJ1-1	TGTGCCAGCAGTTGGCAGGGGGCGACTGAAGCTTTCTTT	CASSWQGATEAFF
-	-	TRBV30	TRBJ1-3	TGTGCCTGGAGTGTTAACTCTGGAAACACCATATATTTT	CAWSVNSGNTIYF
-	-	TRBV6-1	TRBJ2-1	TGTGCCAGCAGTTACGGGAATGAGCAGTTCTTC	CASSYGNEQFF
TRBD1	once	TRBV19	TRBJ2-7	TGTGCCACGGAAGAAACAGGGGGAAGGTACGAGCAGTACTTC	CATEETGGRYEQYF
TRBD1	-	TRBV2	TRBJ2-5	TGTGCCAGCTTTCCCGCAGACAGGGGTTGGGTAGAGACCCAGTACTTC	CASFPADRGWVETQYF
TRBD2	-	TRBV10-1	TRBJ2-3	TGCGCCAGCAGTGAATTTAGGACTAGCTCAACAGATACGCAGTATTTT	CASSEFRTSSTDTQYF
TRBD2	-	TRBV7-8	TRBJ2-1	TGTGCCAGCAGCTTATTAGTTCGTATCCAGCGGGGCAACAATGAGCAGTTCTTC	CASSLLVRIQRGNNEQFF
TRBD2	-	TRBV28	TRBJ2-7	TGTGCCAGCAGTGATATTAGCGGGAGACACCTCCACTACGAGCAGTACTTC	CASSDISGRHLHYEQYF
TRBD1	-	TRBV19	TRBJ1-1	TGTGCCAGTAGCCGGACAGGGGATCTGGCTCGAGCTTTCTTT	CASSRTGDLARAFF
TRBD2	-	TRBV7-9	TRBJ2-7	TGTGCCAGCACTATTAGCGGGAGGTACGAGCAGTACTTC	CASTISGRYEQYF
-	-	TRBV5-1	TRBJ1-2	TGCGCCAGCAGCCAACTAGCTAACTCTCTTAACTATGGCTACACCTTC	CASSQLANSLNYGYTF
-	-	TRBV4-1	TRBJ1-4	TGCGCCAGCAGCCAAGCCCCTATGGGAGGGGCGTTCGAAAAACTGTTTTTT	CASSQAPMGGAFEKLFF
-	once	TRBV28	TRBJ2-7	TGTGCCAGCAGTCCTACAGGGTTAACCTACGAGCAGTACTTC	CASSPTGLTYEQYF
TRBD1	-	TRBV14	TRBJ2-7	TGTGCCAGCAGCCAAATGAGCCAGGGGGCAAACGAGCAGTACTTC	CASSQMSQGANEQYF
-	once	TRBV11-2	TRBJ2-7	TGTGCCAGCAGCCCAATGGGGGGTGGGGAGCAGTACTTC	CASSPMGGGEQYF
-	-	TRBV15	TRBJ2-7	TGTGCCACCAGCAGAGCTCGGGTAAAAGGCGGATCCGACGAGCAGTACTTC	CATSRARVKGGSDEQYF
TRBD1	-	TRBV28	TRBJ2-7	TGTGCCAGCGGAGGGACAGGGGGGCCCTACGAGCAGTACTTC	CASGGTGGPYEQYF
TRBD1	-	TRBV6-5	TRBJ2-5	TGTGCCAGCAACCGACAGGGGGCTCAAGAGACCCAGTACTTC	CASNRQGAQETQYF
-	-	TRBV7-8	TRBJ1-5	TGTGCCAGCAGCTTAACGGCTTCGGGATATCAGCCCCAGCATTTT	CASSLTASGYQPQHF
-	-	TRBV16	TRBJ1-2	TGTGCCAGCAGTTTACAGGTCTATGGCTACACCTTC	CASSLQVYGYTF
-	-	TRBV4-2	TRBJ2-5	TGTGCCAGCAGCCAAGAGAGGAGGACCCAGTACTTC	CASSQERRTQYF
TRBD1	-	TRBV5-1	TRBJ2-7	TGCGCCAGCAGCAGACTGGACAGGGACATCAACGAGCAGTACTTC	CASSRLDRDINEQYF